This paragraph reports one TCR beta chain. Antigen unknown. CDR1 and CDR2 (germline): MNHEY, SMNVEV (reference sequence). Trimming stripped 2 bases from V and 4 bases from J, with 11 bases between. CDR3 size: 14 residues. The sample comes from a study of cytomegalovirus exposure and HLA in healthy donors. Study-wide points: Some TCR beta chains (164 of them) were listed as cytomegalovirus-associated. For most TCR sequences rarity was the rule, although some public TCRs occurred in many donors. In vitro experiments confirmed that a few CMV-associated chains were specific for CMV antigens.

Produced via immunoSEQ multiplex PCR; TCRdb's table is partial and in-frame only. The repertoire holds 150,000 to 200,000 clones, 86% seen once, with 2% to 2.5% in the top ten. V usage is TRBV27 and J usage is TRBJ1-1; D not resolved. The source material was PBMCs. This receptor was identified in a woman aged 18-29 years in good health and CMV-seronegative. The DNA of the CDR3 is TGTGCCAGCAGTTTAACTGGTCCCCTCACTGAAGCTTTCTTT. Its protein product is CASSLTGPLTEAFF.